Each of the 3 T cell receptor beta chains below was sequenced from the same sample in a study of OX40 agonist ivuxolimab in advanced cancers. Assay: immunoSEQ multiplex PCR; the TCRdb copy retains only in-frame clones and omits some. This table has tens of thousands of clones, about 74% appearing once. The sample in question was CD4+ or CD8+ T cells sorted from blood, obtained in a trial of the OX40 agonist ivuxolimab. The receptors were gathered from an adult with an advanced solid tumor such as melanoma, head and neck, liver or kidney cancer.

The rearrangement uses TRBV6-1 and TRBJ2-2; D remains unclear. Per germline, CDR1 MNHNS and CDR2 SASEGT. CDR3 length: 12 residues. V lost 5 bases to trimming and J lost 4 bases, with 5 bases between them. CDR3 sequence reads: CASSSLTGELFF. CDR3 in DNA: TGTGCCAGCAGTTCCCTCACCGGGGAGCTGTTTTTT.

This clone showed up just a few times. In DNA, the CDR3 is TGTGCCTTTAGAGACAGGGAGGCTGGAAACACCATATATTTT. It translates to CAFRDREAGNTIYF. The chain uses TRBV30 and TRBJ1-3; 7 bases map to TRBD1. Germline V gene data show CDR1 as GTSNPN and CDR2 as SVGIG (reference sequence). Trimming removed 7 bases from V and 2 bases from J; junction bases left unmatched: 8. This CDR3 contains 14 residues.

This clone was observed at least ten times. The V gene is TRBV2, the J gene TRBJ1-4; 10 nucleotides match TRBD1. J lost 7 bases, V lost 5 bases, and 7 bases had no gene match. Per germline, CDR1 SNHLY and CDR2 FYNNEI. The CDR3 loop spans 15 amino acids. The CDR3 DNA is TGTGCCAGCAGTAGAAGAGACAGGGGGCGTGAAAAACTGTTTTTT. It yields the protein CASSRRDRGREKLFF.